This T cell receptor (beta chain) was recorded in a study of T cells in Graves' hyperthyroidism and ophthalmopathy. What was amplified from RNA transcripts were TCR beta CDR3 regions. With the HTBI primer set, the TCR CDR3 went through a first round of RT-PCR. From the multiplex PCR reads, TCRdb called clonotypes with MiXCR, one entry per CDR3 protein. Of roughly 100,000 distinct CDR3 sequences in the sample, 45% to 50% were seen once. Trimming at V came to 4 bases and at J to 3 bases, leaving 10 bases not matched to a gene. CDR1 is SGHDT and CDR2 is YYEEEE in the germline V gene. The CDR3 runs 17 residues. The PBMCs were taken from about 10 ml of fresh peripheral blood. Study results and limitations: Using 13 V-J features, a model discriminated ophthalmopathy from stable hyperthyroidism. Blood also contained most expanded thyroid clonotypes above 0.001.

This clonotype came up many times. Its antigen is unknown. The genes are TRBV5-6 and TRBJ2-2; 9 bases match TRBD2. Sequenced: blood. The clonotype originates from a man between 35 and 55 years old with Graves' hyperthyroidism. The CDR3 DNA follows: TGTGCCAGCAGCCCTGGGGTAGCGGGGGACTACACCGGGGAGCTGTTTTTT. It yields the protein CASSPGVAGDYTGELFF.